Below, one TCR beta chain is given with its context. It lacks a known antigen. Base qualities were left out, and no much larger clone turns up one base away. The cohort was made up of around 720 healthy bone marrow donors. Cohort members were all nominally healthy when sampled, although unrecorded immune exposures were likely present. The donor was CMV seropositive and was included in the group of some 290 seropositive cohort members. Every donor gave a peripheral blood sample, and the peripheral blood mononuclear cells from that sample were used for TCR beta sequencing. The Qiagen DNeasy Blood Extraction Kit was used to extract genomic DNA from the blood cell samples. V loses 2 bases of germline sequence and J loses 8 bases, and the interval between the two ends is 12 bases. Sequences MDHEN (CDR1) and SYDVKM (CDR2) are obtained from the germline V gene. Inclusive of the bounding cysteine and phenylalanine, the CDR3 is 13 residues long. The sequence is cut down to CDR3 DNA, 39 bases in frame from base 1.

The sample originates from a study of cytomegalovirus exposure and HLA in healthy donors (dated by TCRdb to 2016 to 2017). Some background on the complete study: An earlier analysis of 587 of the donors reported around 280 Gb of sequence data and 95 million to 130 million unique TCR beta sequences obtained from 150 million to 200 million T cells. Roughly 320 gigabases of sequencing data and 70 million to 100 million unique TCR sequences made up an early release that covered approximately 650 HLA-typed donors. The genetic ancestry cluster associated with self-reported Caucasian donors included about 84% of the roughly 400 genotyped donors. The study was designed to test whether signatures of past pathogen exposure could be identified by cataloging public T cell receptors. Using immunosequencing, the study profiled T cell repertoires from about 620 subjects and related those repertoires to cytomegalovirus serostatus. Along with the roughly 700-subject first cohort, a separate validation cohort of over a hundred different subjects was used. High-throughput TCR immunosequencing, statistical association of individual TCRs with disease status, and machine learning were combined to predict cytomegalovirus infection status. To study patterns of TCR occurrence, a later analysis re-analyzed previously published TCR beta repertoires from hundreds of donors and added high-resolution HLA genotyping. The later analysis used no new phenotypic data to find candidate immune exposures, relying instead on TCR beta sequences and their occurrence across donors. An earlier analysis of more than 450 of the donors used high-throughput TCR beta sequencing to judge whether each TCR beta V gene segment behaved as functional or pseudogenic. Alongside the repertoire data, information on donor age, sex, ethnicity and CMV serostatus was compiled. Genome-wide SNP genotypes for about 60% of the 666 donors were used in a later genetic analysis, which treated that subset as a discovery cohort. Every repertoire in the discovery cohort had been generated on one and the same sequencing platform. HLA typing covered class I and class II loci at four-digit resolution. Typing coverage differed by locus: A, B, C, DRB1 and DQB1 were typed in roughly 620-630 donors, DQA1 in 500 to 550, DPA1 in approximately 610, and DPB1 in 472. Four or five DR-DQ haplotypes were handled as single units for association and clustering because linkage in the cohort was strong. Across around 400 genotyped donors of the cohort, an average of about 240,000 unique TCR beta nucleotide sequences per donor were sequenced, and 15% to 20% of those sequences were non-productive. General study outcomes and caveats: An association between a missense DCLRE1C variant and V-gene and J-gene trimming of TCR beta chains was found in a later genetic analysis and replicated in an independent cohort. The earlier analysis of almost 600 of the donors excluded around 17 rarely observed V segments, including chromosome 9 orphons, because counts were too low. Only TCR beta chains were sequenced in this cohort, and the absence of alpha or paired-chain data limited detectable features. HLA typing was unavailable for some donors at each locus, so association tests used only the typed subset. The study listed approximately 160 TCR beta chains as associated with cytomegalovirus. A further reported finding was that TCR beta sequences accurately predicted the HLA-A and HLA-B alleles for most subjects in the first cohort. In a later analysis, TCR association rates were found to vary across HLA loci, with the most associated TCRs seen for DRB1 alleles and the fewest for HLA-C alleles. A cluster of highly shared sequence variants was judged likely to represent a technical artifact of the sequencing pipeline. Because the 87-base-pair reads could not distinguish some IMGT-functional V segments, including TRBV6-2 and TRBV6-3, those segments were excluded. In vitro tests confirmed that a few of the cytomegalovirus-associated TCR beta chains recognize cytomegalovirus antigens. According to the authors, the approach could potentially be generalized to other disease states and immunological phenotypes. Several of the top co-occurrence clusters appeared to be linked to parvovirus B19, influenza, CMV and Epstein-Barr virus, according to a later analysis. Linkage disequilibrium might explain the correlated functional status among segregating V segments, but an unknown experimental factor could not be excluded. In an earlier analysis of approximately 590 of the donors, most TCR beta V segments appeared in productive rearrangements about 90% or about 30% of the time, broadly matching IMGT annotations. Cytomegalovirus status was reported to be diagnosed by the classifier with high specificity and sensitivity in both the original and validation cohorts. According to a later analysis, most CMV-associated TCR beta chains appeared to be HLA-restricted, and the HLA associations seemed to be driven largely by CMV exposure. Specific HLA alleles were associated with 16,951 TCR beta sequences at a false discovery rate of 0.05 in a later analysis. Roughly uniform sequencing depth across donors was assumed in presence/absence analyses, although this assumption may not hold. Strong co-occurrence of HLA alleles, especially DR and DQ, made assigning TCR associations to individual alleles difficult. Compared with the roughly 700-donor mean, donors in an Asian-associated ancestry cluster had fewer N-insertions in productive TCRs, according to a later genetic analysis. While some public TCRs were present in many individuals, most TCR sequences turned up only very rarely across donors. A later analysis found that HLA-associated TCR beta chains were more clonally expanded and had lower generation probabilities than equally common non-associated chains. The only immune exposure information available for the cohort was CMV serostatus.

Library generation was performed with the immunoSEQ multiplex PCR assay. The multiplex PCR relied on a mix of 60 forward primers for TCR Vbeta segments and 13 reverse primers for TCR Jbeta segments. The CDR3 region of rearranged TCR beta genes was amplified from genomic DNA by a multiplex PCR assay. The amplified TCR beta libraries were sequenced on the Illumina HiSeq System as 87-base-pair reads. As for how the authors treated the data: In a later analysis, roughly 80 million unique TCR beta chains were counted across the 650 to 700 repertoires, and roughly 11 million of these chains were shared by at least two donors. To remove PCR and sequencing errors, raw reads were error-corrected and collapsed into unique sequences using a nearest-neighbor algorithm that merged closely related sequences. To assign V, D and J gene segments, CDR3 sequences were aligned to IMGT reference sequences. For a sequence to be retained, a match of at least six nucleotides was required to both a V gene segment and a J gene segment. A rearrangement counted as productive if the CDR3 had no stop codons and remained in frame with V and J, and every other rearrangement counted as non-productive. Following IMGT convention, CDR3 was defined as the stretch from the second conserved V-encoded cysteine to the conserved J-encoded phenylalanine. The earlier analysis of approximately 500 of the donors excluded sequences that lacked an unambiguous match to a single V gene segment. An earlier analysis of 587 of the donors called V segments functional above 56.7% productive rearrangements and segregating when the between-donor standard deviation exceeded 5%. A statistical classification framework was developed to diagnose cytomegalovirus status using the catalog of TCR beta chain sequences. In a later analysis, TCR nucleotide sequences were compared against IMGT/GENE-DB human TR gene sequences so that V and J genes could be assigned. Using the TCRdist pipeline, a later analysis assigned CDR3 sequences along with most-parsimonious VDJ recombination scenarios. In a later analysis, each TCR beta chain was defined by its CDR3 amino acid sequence together with its V-gene family, and reads without a unique V-gene family were excluded. To address suspected cross-contamination and a sequencing artifact, a later analysis removed around 600 highly shared, low-generation-probability nucleotide sequences. In a later analysis, a clonal expansion index for each public chain was calculated from normalized within-repertoire ranks of inferred template counts. A later analysis computed generation probabilities with a VDJ recombination model fitted to out-of-frame rearrangements, and checked the results against IGoR. A later analysis scored TCR-TCR, TCR-HLA and TCR-CMV co-occurrence with hypergeometric tests, applying a repertoire-size bias correction to TCR pairs. In a later analysis, false discovery rates were estimated by permuting HLA or CMV assignments 20 times. In a later analysis, co-occurring TCRs were grouped using DBSCAN, with TCRdist sequence similarity added in when clustering inside HLA-allele-positive subsets. Repertoires with fewer than 30,000 or more than 120,000 public chains were left out of co-occurrence clustering, as were roughly five repertoires with anomalous nucleotide sharing. TCRdb carries this immuneACCESS record with in-frame sequences only. Its versions omit some clonotypes, under half of them owing to an unresolved V gene in the studies checked, with the rest unexplained. D and trimming were read from the DNA, whereas the V and J calls and clone size are those reported in that table. The sample table shows 200,000 to 300,000 clones, and 80% to 85% are seen once. The biggest ten clones account for roughly 7.4% of the sample.

The sequenced sample consisted of PBMCs. The receptor was isolated from a woman aged 55-69 years in good health and CMV-seropositive. The rearrangement joined TRBV28 to TRBJ1-2, with the D gene not clear enough to name. The DNA reads as follows: TGTGCCAGCAGTTTACAGACATCGAAGGGCTACACCTTC. Translated, this is CASSLQTSKGYTF.